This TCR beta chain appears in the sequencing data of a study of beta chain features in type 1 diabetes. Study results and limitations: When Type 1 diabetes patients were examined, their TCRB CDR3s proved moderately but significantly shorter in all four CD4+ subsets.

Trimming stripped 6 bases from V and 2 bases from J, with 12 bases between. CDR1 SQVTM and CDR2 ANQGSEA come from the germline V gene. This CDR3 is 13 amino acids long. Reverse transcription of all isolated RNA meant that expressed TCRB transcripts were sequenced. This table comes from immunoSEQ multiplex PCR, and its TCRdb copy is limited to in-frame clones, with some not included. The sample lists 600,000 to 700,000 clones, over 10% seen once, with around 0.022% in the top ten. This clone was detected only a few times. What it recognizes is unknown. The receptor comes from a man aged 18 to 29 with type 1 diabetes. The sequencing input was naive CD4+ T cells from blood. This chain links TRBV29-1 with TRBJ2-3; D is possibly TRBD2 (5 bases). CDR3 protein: CSVRGIFTDTQYF. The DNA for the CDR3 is TGCAGCGTAAGAGGGATATTCACAGATACGCAGTATTTT.